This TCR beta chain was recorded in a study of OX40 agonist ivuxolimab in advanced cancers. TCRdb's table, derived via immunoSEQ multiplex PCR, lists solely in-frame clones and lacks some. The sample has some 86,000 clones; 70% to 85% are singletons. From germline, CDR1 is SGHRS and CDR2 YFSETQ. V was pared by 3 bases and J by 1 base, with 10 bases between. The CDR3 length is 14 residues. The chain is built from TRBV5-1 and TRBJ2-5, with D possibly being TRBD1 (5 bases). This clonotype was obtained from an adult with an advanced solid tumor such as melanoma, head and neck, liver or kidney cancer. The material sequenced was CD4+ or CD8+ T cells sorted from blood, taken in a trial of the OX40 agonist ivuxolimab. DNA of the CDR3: TGCGCCAGCAGCTCCCGACAGCCCCAAGAGACCCAGTACTTC. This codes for CASSSRQPQETQYF.